This entry lists 2 T cell receptor beta chains sequenced from one sample in a study of cytomegalovirus exposure and HLA in healthy donors. In the PCR, 60 Vbeta and 13 Jbeta primers were used. TCRdb keeps only in-frame clones here, not all; method: immunoSEQ multiplex PCR. The sample carries some 110,000 clones, around 78% recorded once. Input material: PBMCs. These receptors came from a man aged 40-49 years in good health and CMV-seronegative.

The CDR3 reads CASRQIPGAGELFF. In DNA, the CDR3 is TGTGCCAGCAGGCAGATCCCAGGGGCCGGGGAGCTGTTTTTT. The V gene is TRBV6-5, the J gene TRBJ2-2; a possible D gene is TRBD1 (6 bases). Germline CDR1 MNHEY, CDR2 SVGAGI. This CDR3 comprises 14 residues. With 6 bases removed from V and 6 bases from J, the gap between germline ends came to 14 bases.

This clone was seen only a few times. The genes are TRBV19 and TRBJ2-1; no clear D gene. Trimming shortened V by 5 bases and J by 0 bases, and 8 bases separated the two germline ends. The CDR3 is made up of 14 amino acids. CDR1 and CDR2 from the germline V gene are LNHDA and SQIVND (reference sequence). The CDR3 bases are TGTGCCAGTAGTTTCCGGAGCTCCTACAATGAGCAGTTCTTC. Amino acid sequence: CASSFRSSYNEQFF.